This T cell receptor beta chain was identified in a study of T-cell memory formation after mild COVID-19. As for the study in general: Largely, the TCR clusters proved donor specific.

The length of the CDR3 is 15 residues. CDR1 LNHNV and CDR2 YYDKDF come from the germline V gene (reference sequence). The V end lost 0 bases, the J end lost 2 bases, and 10 bases lay between the germline ends. One entry per CDR3 protein results from TCRdb running MiXCR on the 5' RACE reads. The sample lists about 320,000 distinct CDR3 sequences; more than 13% were seen once. The table lists this clonotype with a few counts. The clonotype originates from a man in his late teens or twenties who had mild COVID-19 (a few samples of this study predate the infection). Cell type and time point are not known. The rearrangement uses TRBV15 and TRBJ1-1; D not certain. Material for sequencing was PBMCs or a T cell subset sorted from them (not recorded which). Written as DNA, the CDR3 is TGTGCCACCAGCAGAGATCGAGGGTTAAACACTGAAGCTTTCTTT. Translated, it gives CATSRDRGLNTEAFF.